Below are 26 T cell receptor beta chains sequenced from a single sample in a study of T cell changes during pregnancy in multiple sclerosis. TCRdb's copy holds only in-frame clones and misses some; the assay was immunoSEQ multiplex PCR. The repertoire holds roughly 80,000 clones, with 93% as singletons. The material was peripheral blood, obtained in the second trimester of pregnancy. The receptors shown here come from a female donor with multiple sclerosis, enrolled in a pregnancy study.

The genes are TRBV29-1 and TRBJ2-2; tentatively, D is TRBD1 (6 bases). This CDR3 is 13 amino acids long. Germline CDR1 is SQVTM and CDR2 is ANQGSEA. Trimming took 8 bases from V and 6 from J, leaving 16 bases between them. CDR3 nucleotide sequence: TGCAGCTCGGGGTCAGGGGCGGCCGGGGAGCTGTTTTTT. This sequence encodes CSSGSGAAGELFF.

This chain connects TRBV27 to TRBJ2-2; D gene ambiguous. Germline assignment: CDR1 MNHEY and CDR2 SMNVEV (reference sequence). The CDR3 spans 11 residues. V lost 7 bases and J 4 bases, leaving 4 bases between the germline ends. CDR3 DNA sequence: TGTGCCAGCACGGGCACCGGGGAGCTGTTTTTT. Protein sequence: CASTGTGELFF.

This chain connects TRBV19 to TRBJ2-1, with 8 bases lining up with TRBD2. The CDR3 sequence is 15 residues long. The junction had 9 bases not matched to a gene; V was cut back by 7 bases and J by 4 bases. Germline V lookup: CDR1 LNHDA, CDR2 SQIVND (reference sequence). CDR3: CASTRAGGWYNEQFF. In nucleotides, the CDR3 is TGTGCCAGTACTCGTGCGGGGGGATGGTACAATGAGCAGTTCTTC. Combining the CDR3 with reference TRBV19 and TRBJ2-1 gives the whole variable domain DGGITQSPKYLFRKEGQNVTLSCEQNLNHDAMYWYRQDPGQGLRLIYYSQIVNDFQKGDIAEGYSVSREKKESFPLTVTSAQKNPTAFYLCASTRAGGWYNEQFFGPGTRLTVL.

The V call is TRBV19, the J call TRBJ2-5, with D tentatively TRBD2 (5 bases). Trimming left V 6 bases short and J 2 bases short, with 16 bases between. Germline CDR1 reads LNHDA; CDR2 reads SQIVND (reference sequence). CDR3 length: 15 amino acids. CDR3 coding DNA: TGTGCCAGTAGCACCTGGACGGAGGTTCAAGAGACCCAGTACTTC. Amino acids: CASSTWTEVQETQYF.

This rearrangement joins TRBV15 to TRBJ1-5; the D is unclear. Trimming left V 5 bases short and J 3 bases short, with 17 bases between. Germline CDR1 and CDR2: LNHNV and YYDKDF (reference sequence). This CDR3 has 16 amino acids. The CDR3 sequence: CATSGDQMEDNQPQHF. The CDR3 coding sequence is TGTGCCACCAGCGGGGATCAGATGGAGGACAATCAGCCCCAGCATTTT. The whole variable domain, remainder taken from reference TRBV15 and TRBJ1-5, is DAMVIQNPRYQVTQFGKPVTLSCSQTLNHNVMYWYQQKSSQAPKLLFHYYDKDFNNEADTPDNFQSRRPNTSFCFLDIRSPGLGDTAMYLCATSGDQMEDNQPQHFGDGTRLSIL.

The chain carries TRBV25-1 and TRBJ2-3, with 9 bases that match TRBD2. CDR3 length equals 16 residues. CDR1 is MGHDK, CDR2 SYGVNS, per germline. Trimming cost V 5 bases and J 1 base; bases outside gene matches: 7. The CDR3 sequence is CASSKSLAGGTDTQYF. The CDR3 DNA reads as TGTGCCAGCAGTAAATCCTTAGCGGGGGGCACAGATACGCAGTATTTT.

The CDR3: CASSAGRDFYGYTF. Written as DNA, the CDR3 is TGTGCCAGCAGCGCGGGACGGGACTTCTATGGCTACACCTTC. The rearrangement links TRBV13 to TRBJ1-2; D may be TRBD1 (5 bases). V shed 5 bases and J shed 4 bases, with 14 bases lying between them. The CDR3 has 14 residues. The germline CDR1 and CDR2 sequences are PRHDT and FYEKMQ (reference sequence).

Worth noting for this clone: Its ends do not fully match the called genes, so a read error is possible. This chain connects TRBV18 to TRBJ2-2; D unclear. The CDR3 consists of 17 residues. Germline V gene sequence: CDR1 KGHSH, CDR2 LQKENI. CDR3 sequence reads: CASSPRALQNTAGELFF. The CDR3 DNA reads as TGTGCCAGCTCCCCACGTGCGTTACAGAACACCGCCGGGGAGCTGTTTTTT.

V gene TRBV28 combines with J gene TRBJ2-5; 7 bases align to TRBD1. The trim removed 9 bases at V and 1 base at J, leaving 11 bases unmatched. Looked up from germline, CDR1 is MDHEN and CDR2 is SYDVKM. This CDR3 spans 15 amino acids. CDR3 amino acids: CASTPGQHSQETQYF. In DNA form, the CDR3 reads TGTGCCAGTACTCCGGGACAGCACTCCCAAGAGACCCAGTACTTC. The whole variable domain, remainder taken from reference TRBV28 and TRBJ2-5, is DVKVTQSSRYLVKRTGEKVFLECVQDMDHENMFWYRQDPGLGLRLIYFSYDVKMKEKGDIPEGYSVSREKKERFSLILESASTNQTSMYLCASTPGQHSQETQYFGPGTRLLVL.

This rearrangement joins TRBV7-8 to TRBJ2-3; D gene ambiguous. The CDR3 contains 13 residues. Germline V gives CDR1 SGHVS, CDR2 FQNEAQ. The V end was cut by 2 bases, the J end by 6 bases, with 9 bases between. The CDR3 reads CASSLIAGDTQYF. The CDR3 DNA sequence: TGTGCCAGCAGCTTAATAGCCGGGGATACGCAGTATTTT.

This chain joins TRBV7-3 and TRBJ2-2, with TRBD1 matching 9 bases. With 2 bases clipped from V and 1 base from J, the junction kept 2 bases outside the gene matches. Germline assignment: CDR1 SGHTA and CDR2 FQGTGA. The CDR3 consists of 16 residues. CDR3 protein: CASSLLDRGNTGELFF. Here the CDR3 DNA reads TGTGCCAGCAGCTTACTGGACAGGGGGAACACCGGGGAGCTGTTTTTT.

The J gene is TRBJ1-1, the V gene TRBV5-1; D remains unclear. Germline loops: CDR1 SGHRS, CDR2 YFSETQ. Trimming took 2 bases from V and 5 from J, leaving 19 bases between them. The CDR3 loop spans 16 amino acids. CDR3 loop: CASSFRASQEGTEAFF. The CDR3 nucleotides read TGCGCCAGCAGCTTCCGGGCCTCTCAGGAGGGAACTGAAGCTTTCTTT.

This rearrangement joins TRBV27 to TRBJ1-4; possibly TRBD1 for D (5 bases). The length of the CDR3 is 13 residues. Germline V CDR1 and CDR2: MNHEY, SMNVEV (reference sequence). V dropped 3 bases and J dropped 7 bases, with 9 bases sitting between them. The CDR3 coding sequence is TGTGCCAGCAGTTTCGGACAAGGTGAAAAACTGTTTTTT. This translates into CASSFGQGEKLFF.

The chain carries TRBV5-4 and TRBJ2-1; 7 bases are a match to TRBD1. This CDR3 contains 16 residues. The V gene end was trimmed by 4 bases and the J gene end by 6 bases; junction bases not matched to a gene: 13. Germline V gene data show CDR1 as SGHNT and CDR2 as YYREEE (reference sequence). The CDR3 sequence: CASSLAGTAGTNEQFF. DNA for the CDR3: TGTGCCAGCAGCCTGGCCGGGACAGCCGGGACCAATGAGCAGTTCTTC.

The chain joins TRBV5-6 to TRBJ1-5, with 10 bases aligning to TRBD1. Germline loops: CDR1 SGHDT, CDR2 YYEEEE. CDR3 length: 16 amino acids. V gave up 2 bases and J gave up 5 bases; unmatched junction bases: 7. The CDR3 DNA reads TGTGCCAGCAGCTTAAACACGGGACAGGGGCATCAGCCCCAGCATTTT. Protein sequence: CASSLNTGQGHQPQHF.

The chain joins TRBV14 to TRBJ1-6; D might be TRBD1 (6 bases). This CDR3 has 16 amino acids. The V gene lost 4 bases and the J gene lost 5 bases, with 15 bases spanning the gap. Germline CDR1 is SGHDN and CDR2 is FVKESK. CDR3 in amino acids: CASSLTTGTNNSPLHF. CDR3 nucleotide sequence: TGTGCCAGCAGCCTAACGACCGGGACAAATAATTCACCCCTCCACTTT.

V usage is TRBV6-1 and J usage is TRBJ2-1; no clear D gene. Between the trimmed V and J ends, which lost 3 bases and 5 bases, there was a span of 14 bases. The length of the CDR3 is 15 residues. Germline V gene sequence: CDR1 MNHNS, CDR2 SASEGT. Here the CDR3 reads CASSDEPGLNNEQFF. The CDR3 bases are TGTGCCAGCAGTGACGAACCGGGTCTGAACAATGAGCAGTTCTTC.

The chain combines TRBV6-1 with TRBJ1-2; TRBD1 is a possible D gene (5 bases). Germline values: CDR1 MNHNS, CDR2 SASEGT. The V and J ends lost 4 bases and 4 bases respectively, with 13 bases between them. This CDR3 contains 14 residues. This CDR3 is CASSGRGDAYGYTF. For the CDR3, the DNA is TGTGCCAGCAGTGGGCGGGGGGATGCCTATGGCTACACCTTC.

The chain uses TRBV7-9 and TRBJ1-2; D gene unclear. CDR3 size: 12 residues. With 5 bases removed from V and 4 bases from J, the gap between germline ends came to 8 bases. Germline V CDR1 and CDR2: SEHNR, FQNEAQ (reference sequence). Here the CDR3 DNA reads TGTGCCAGCAGCCCCGACTTCTATGGCTACACCTTC. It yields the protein CASSPDFYGYTF.

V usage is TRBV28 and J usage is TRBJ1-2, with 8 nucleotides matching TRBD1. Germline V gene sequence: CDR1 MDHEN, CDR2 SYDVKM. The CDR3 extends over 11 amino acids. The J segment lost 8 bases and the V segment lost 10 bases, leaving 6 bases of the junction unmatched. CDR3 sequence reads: CATGTGVGYTF. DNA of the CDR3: TGTGCCACTGGGACAGGCGTGGGCTACACCTTC.

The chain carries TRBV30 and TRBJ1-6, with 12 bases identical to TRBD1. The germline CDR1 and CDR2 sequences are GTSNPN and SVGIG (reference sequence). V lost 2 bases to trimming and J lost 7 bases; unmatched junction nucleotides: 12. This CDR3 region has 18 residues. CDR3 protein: CAWSTNRDRGRRNSPLHF. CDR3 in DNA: TGTGCCTGGAGTACTAACCGGGACAGGGGGCGCCGGAATTCACCCCTCCACTTT. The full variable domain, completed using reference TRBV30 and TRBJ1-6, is SQTIHQWPATLVQPVGSPLSLECTVEGTSNPNLYWYRQAAGRGLQLLFYSVGIGQISSEVPQNLSASRPQDRQFILSSKKLLLSDSGFYLCAWSTNRDRGRRNSPLHFGNGTRLTVT.

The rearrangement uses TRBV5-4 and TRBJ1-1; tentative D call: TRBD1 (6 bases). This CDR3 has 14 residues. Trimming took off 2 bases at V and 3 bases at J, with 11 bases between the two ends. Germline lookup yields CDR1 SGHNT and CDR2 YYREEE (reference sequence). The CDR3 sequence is CASSLQGFDTEAFF. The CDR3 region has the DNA TGTGCCAGCAGCTTACAGGGTTTCGACACTGAAGCTTTCTTT.

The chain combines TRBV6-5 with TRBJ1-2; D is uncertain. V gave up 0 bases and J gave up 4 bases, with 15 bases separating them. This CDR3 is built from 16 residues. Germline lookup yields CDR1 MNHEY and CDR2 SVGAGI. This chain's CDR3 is CASSYSVVRNTYGYTF. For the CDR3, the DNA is TGTGCCAGCAGTTACTCGGTGGTCAGAAATACCTATGGCTACACCTTC.

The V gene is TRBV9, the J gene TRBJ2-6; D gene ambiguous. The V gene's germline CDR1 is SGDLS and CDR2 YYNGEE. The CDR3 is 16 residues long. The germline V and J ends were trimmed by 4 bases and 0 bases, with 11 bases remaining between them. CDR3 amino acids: CASSPRVFSGANVLTF. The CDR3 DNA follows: TGTGCCAGCAGCCCCCGGGTGTTCTCTGGGGCCAACGTCCTGACTTTC.

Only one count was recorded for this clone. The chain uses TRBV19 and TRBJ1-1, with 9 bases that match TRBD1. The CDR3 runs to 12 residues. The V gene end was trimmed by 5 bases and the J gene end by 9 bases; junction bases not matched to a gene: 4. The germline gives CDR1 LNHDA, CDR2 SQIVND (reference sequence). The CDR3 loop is CASSSGTGKAFF. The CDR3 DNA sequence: TGTGCCAGTAGTTCCGGGACAGGGAAAGCTTTCTTT.

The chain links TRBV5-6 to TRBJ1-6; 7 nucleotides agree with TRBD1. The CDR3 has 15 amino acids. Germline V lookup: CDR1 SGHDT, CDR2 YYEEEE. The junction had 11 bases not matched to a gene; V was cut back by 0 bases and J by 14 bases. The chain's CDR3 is CASSLVDRVPSALHF. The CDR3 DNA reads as TGTGCCAGCAGCTTGGTTGACAGGGTCCCTTCGGCCCTCCACTTT.